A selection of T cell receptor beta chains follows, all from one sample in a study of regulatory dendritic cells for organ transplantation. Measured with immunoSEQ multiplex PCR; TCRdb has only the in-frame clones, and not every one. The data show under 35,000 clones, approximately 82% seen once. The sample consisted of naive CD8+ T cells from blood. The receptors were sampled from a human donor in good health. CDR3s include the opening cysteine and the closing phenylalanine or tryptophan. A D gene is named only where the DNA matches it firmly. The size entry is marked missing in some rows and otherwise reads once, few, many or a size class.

CASSRGVGVDTEAFF TGTGCCAGCAGCCGCGGTGTAGGAGTAGACACTGAAGCTTTCTTT NA 15 TRBJ1-1 NA TRBV7-9
CASSVERDCCGELFF TGTGCCAGCAGCGTAGAGAGGGATTGTTGCGGGGAGCTGTTTTTT NA 15 TRBJ2-2 NA TRBV9
CASSPGRGSDPEAFF TGTGCCAGCAGCCCAGGGAGGGGGTCGGACCCTGAAGCTTTCTTT NA 15 TRBJ1-1 NA TRBV7-6
CASSDFPGGNQPQHF TGTGCCAGCAGTGACTTCCCGGGGGGCAATCAGCCCCAGCATTTT NA 15 TRBJ1-5 NA TRBV6-4
CASSPGRAYQETQYF TGTGCCAGCAGTCCCGGGAGGGCGTACCAAGAGACCCAGTACTTC once 15 TRBJ2-5 TRBD2 TRBV5-8
CASSARGRDQETQYF TGTGCCAGCAGTGCCAGGGGCAGGGACCAAGAGACCCAGTACTTC NA 15 TRBJ2-5 NA TRBV2
CASSLEGGQDSYEQYF TGTGCCAGCAGCTTAGAAGGTGGACAGGACTCCTACGAGCAGTACTTC few 16 TRBJ2-7 TRBD1 TRBV7-9
CASSSQSQGAGGYTF TGTGCCAGCAGCTCGCAGTCACAGGGGGCCGGTGGCTACACCTTC few 15 TRBJ1-2 TRBD1 TRBV7-2
CASSYEGDSYNEQFF TGTGCCAGCAGTTACGAGGGTGACTCCTACAATGAGCAGTTCTTC once 15 TRBJ2-1 NA TRBV6-5
CASSYRGSTDTQYF TGTGCCAGCAGTTACAGGGGAAGCACAGATACGCAGTATTTT NA 14 TRBJ2-3 TRBD1 TRBV27
CASSITLAGTYEQYF TGTGCCAGTAGTATAACCCTAGCGGGGACCTACGAGCAGTACTTC NA 15 TRBJ2-7 TRBD2 TRBV19
CASSSPGTGGRTLIYEQYF TGTGCCAGCAGCTCACCCGGGACAGGGGGGAGGACACTAATTTACGAGCAGTACTTC NA 19 TRBJ2-7 TRBD1 TRBV7-2
CASSWGDYEQYF TGTGCCAGCAGCTGGGGAGACTACGAGCAGTACTTC NA 12 TRBJ2-7 NA TRBV11-2
CAIGEGVPYEQYF TGTGCCATCGGGGAGGGGGTCCCCTACGAGCAGTACTTC NA 13 TRBJ2-7 NA TRBV10-3
CASSSTWAGVVSPLHF TGTGCCAGCAGCTCCACCTGGGCAGGGGTAGTATCACCCCTCCACTTT NA 16 TRBJ1-6 NA TRBV5-6
CASGTTGGGNTIYF TGTGCCAGCGGAACTACAGGGGGCGGAAACACCATATATTTT NA 14 TRBJ1-3 TRBD1 TRBV27
CASSFPGGNGYTF TGTGCCAGCAGTTTCCCGGGGGGGAATGGCTACACCTTC NA 13 TRBJ1-2 NA TRBV27
CASSLSGTSFSYEQYF TGTGCCAGCAGTTTGTCCGGGACAAGTTTCTCCTACGAGCAGTACTTC NA 16 TRBJ2-7 NA TRBV6-5
CASGPHLPGLSYEQYF TGTGCCAGCGGGCCCCATTTGCCAGGGCTAAGCTACGAGCAGTACTTC NA 16 TRBJ2-7 NA TRBV21-1